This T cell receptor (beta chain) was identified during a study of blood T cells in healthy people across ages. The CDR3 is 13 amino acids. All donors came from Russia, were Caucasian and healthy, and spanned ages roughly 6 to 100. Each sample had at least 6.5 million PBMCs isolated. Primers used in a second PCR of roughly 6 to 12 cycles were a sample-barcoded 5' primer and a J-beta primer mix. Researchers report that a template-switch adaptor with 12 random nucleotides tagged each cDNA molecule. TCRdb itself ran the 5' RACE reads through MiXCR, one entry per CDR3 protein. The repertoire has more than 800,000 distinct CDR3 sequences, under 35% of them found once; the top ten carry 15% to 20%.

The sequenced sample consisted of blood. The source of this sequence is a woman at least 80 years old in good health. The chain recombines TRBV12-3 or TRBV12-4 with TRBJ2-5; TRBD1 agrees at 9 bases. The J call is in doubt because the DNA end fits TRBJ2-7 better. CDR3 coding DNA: TGTGCCAGCAGTTTGGGGGACAGGGCCGAGCAGTACTTC. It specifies CASSLGDRAEQYF.